This record looks at one T cell receptor (beta chain) sequence and its context. The sample is drawn from a study of blood T cell repertoires in COVID-19. Only in-frame clones appear in the TCRdb table, and some are missing; sequencing was by immunoSEQ multiplex PCR. The sample includes roughly 120,000 clones, roughly 87% seen only once; the top ten take more than 6%. Germline values: CDR1 SGHAT, CDR2 FQNNGV. The CDR3 has 12 residues. Losses at the gene ends were 3 bases for V and 4 bases for J; bases not matched to a gene: 0. The rearrangement uses TRBV11-2 and TRBJ2-7, with TRBD2 matching over 7 bases. The sequence was obtained from a human donor in a cohort sampled during active COVID-19. Material: peripheral blood. DNA of the CDR3: TGTGCCAGCAGCTTTAGCGGGTACGAGCAGTACTTC. Translation gives CASSFSGYEQYF.